The entry below describes one T cell receptor (beta chain). In the original workflow: Estimation of nucleated cell counts relied on the amplification of reference gene primers. Using immunoSEQ multiplex PCR, the repertoire was profiled, and TCRdb retains in-frame clones only, with some absent. For V, J and clone size, that table is used; D and trimming come from the DNA. Of about 180,000 clones listed, about 82% were seen once; the top ten hold about 8.6%. Cohorts were based on clinical histories the participants reported. This sample is part of a study of blood T cell repertoires in COVID-19. On the study more broadly: The United States, Italy and Spain provided the acute and convalescent COVID-19 samples. PBMCs, B-cell-depleted T cells, or T cells were the source of the cDNA or gDNA that made up the material.

The clonotype comes from a woman in her twenties or thirties who had recovered from COVID-19. The specimen was PBMCs or T cells enriched from blood (not recorded which).

The CDR3 DNA follows: TGTGCCAGCAGTCACAGGGGCTCTGGGGCCAACGTCCTGACTTTC. Translated: CASSHRGSGANVLTF. The chain is built from TRBV28 and TRBJ2-6, with TRBD1 matching over 7 bases. V was pared by 5 bases and J by 0 bases, with 1 base of the junction left unmatched. The CDR3 has 15 residues. Germline loops: CDR1 MDHEN, CDR2 SYDVKM. Filled out from reference TRBV28 and TRBJ2-6, the complete variable domain reads DVKVTQSSRYLVKRTGEKVFLECVQDMDHENMFWYRQDPGLGLRLIYFSYDVKMKEKGDIPEGYSVSREKKERFSLILESASTNQTSMYLCASSHRGSGANVLTFGAGSRLTVL.